This entry features one T cell receptor (beta chain) sequence. Individuals having autoimmune disease history or systemic immunosuppression were not enrolled. This record belongs to a study of OX40 agonist ivuxolimab in advanced cancers. In the study overall: Every patient in dose escalation had hepatocellular carcinoma, melanoma, renal cell or head and neck cancer.

The assay was immunoSEQ multiplex PCR, and TCRdb's table has in-frame clones only and misses some. Among tens of thousands of clones, about 78% were seen once, and the ten largest hold roughly 5.4%. CDR1 is MDHEN and CDR2 is SYDVKM in the germline V gene. V lost 9 bases and J lost 0, with 8 bases in between. The CDR3 totals 12 residues. The starting material was CD4+ or CD8+ T cells sorted from blood, obtained in a trial of the OX40 agonist ivuxolimab. The chain has TRBV28 and TRBJ1-2; no reliable D call. This receptor was obtained from an adult with an advanced solid tumor such as melanoma, head and neck, liver or kidney cancer. The CDR3 protein is CASKLANYGYTF. CDR3 bases: TGTGCCAGTAAACTAGCTAACTATGGCTACACCTTC.